This T cell receptor beta chain was found in a study of shared clonotypes between healthy human individuals (dated by TCRdb to 2018 to 2020). Regarding the research as a whole: Two women and three men aged 18 to 49 years were included in the cohort. For each donor, CD4 naive and CD4 memory were each given three plates, CD8 naive was given two plates, and CD8 memory was given one plate. Blood TCR repertoires of roughly five healthy adults were deeply sequenced to estimate repertoire size and the extent of clonotype sharing between individuals. Different laboratories and diverse techniques were used to prepare libraries and sequence TCR repertoires, to increase sequencing depth and limit assay-specific biases. Each donor's leukapheresis produced roughly between roughly 0.85 and 9.5 billion PBMCs.

Using the deep immunoSEQ assay, TCR CDR3 regions were amplified from genomic DNA by multiplex PCR. Genomic DNA extracted from each cell subset was distributed evenly over all wells of several immunoSEQ 96-well plates, and each plate served as one replicate. Each replicate PCR for sorted subsets received 150 to 250 ng genomic DNA, equal to about 30,000 T cell genomes. The purified libraries were quantified using a Qubit 3.0 fluorometer, sized with a Bioanalyzer 2100, and then quantified again using the KAPA Library Quantification kit. A separate single-read 150-cycle Illumina NextSeq 550 flow cell was used to sequence each immunoSEQ 96-well plate. In the authors' own workflow: Because only junctional sequences without quality scores were contained in the immunoSEQ output, filtering matching that applied to full-length reads could not be performed. Sequences were annotated with PyIR, a Python wrapper for IgBLAST v1.9, using IMGT germline references to assign V/J genes and CDR3. Any read was removed if the V/J assignment was weak (E-value above 1e-6), the CDR3 was missing, or the read contained stop codons, out-of-frame junctions, or ambiguous translated residues. V3J clonotypes were defined as sequences sharing an identical inferred V gene, J gene, and CDR3 amino acid sequence. The percentage overlap between two repertoires was calculated by dividing the number of shared unique clonotypes by the size of the smaller repertoire. Repertoire richness was assessed with RTK rarefaction, the Chao1 estimator, and Recon v2.1 estimates of unobserved clonotypes. OLGA was used to compute generation probabilities for all TCRbeta clonotypes that the gDNA method yielded from a few donors. Here the immuneACCESS table is served through TCRdb, limited to in-frame sequences with V and J called. Missing clones are a known gap in these copies; in checked studies unresolved V genes cover under half, and the rest lacks a known reason. V and J calls and clone size follow that table, whereas D and trimming were derived from the DNA. The sample data list some 740,000 clones, and 80% to 95% of these were observed just once. Under 30% of the sample comes from the top ten.

For the CD8 naive samples, CD45RO-negative cells were positively selected for CCR7, yielding a CD45RA+CCR7+ population from which TemRA cells were excluded. The donors were healthy, HIV-negative adults with no recently reported acute infections or vaccinations. All donors were Caucasian adults living in Nashville, Tennessee, USA. Blood was collected by leukapheresis, and PBMCs were isolated by Ficoll-Histopaque density gradient centrifugation and then cryopreserved in liquid nitrogen vapor phase. Purity and quantity of every magnetically sorted T cell population were checked by analytical flow cytometry. From each sorted fraction, genomic DNA was isolated and quantified by UV absorbance on a Nanodrop 2000c. The paper as a whole reports these results and caveats: Pairwise subsampling led to the expectation that sequencing depth would affect the degree of clonotype sharing among donors. Rarefaction of sorted-subset datasets indicated incomplete sequencing despite the large sequencing depth. Clonotypes shared by all four sorted-subset donors showed higher generation probabilities than non-shared clonotypes. Larger estimated clonotype richness was generally found for naive subsets than for memory subsets. Sharing across several donors was observed for about 4.8% of naive CD4, 3% to 3.5% of naive CD8, roughly 2.4% of memory CD4, and approximately 0.41% of memory CD8 clonotypes. Only blood was sampled, and tissue TCR repertoires likely differ from those in blood. The small number of donors limited the genetic and exposure-history diversity represented.

V is reduced by 2 bases and J by 8 bases, leaving a spacing of 18 bases between them. Taken from cysteine to phenylalanine, the CDR3 has 16 residues. The entry retains the CDR3 DNA only, 48 bases that are in frame from base 1. CDR1 SEHNR and CDR2 FQNEAQ were looked up in the germline V gene (reference sequence). Worth noting for this clone: The antigen it recognizes is unknown. There are no base qualities to consult, and no much larger clone falls within one base.

The rearranged segments are TRBV7-9 and TRBJ1-4, with TRBD1 tentatively as D gene (6 bases match). This receptor was obtained from a man aged 25 to 40 in good health. The specimen sequenced was naive CD8+ T cells sorted from blood. This specimen's cell subset or site label, per the study, means: CD45RA+CCR7+. The CDR3 sequence is CASSLHRDTNREKLFF. The nucleotide sequence reads as follows: TGTGCCAGCAGCTTACACCGGGACACCAACCGCGAAAAACTGTTTTTT.